This T cell receptor beta chain was sequenced for a study of tumor and adjacent non-tumor tissue in lung cancer. Overall study findings and caveats: Tumor tissue had significantly higher TCR diversity than normal lung.

The germline V gene has CDR1 MGHRA and CDR2 YSYEKL. This CDR3 has 15 amino acids. With 2 bases removed from V and 2 bases from J, the gap between germline ends came to 13 bases. A remark on this clonotype: Its cognate antigen is unknown.

RNA was extracted from bulk tissue without any cell sorting. More than 3 cm separated this lung sample from the edge of the tumor. TCRbeta libraries were built with three rounds of nested PCR, modified from ARM-PCR. TCRdb ran MiXCR on the multiplex PCR reads and lists one entry per CDR3 protein. The sample shows approximately 120,000 distinct CDR3 sequences, 50% to 70% of them seen only once. This chain uses TRBV4-1 with TRBJ2-7; possibly TRBD1 or TRBD2 for D (5 bases each). This clonotype was sampled from a man aged 60 to 75 with non-small cell lung cancer. The sample consisted of distant non-tumor lung tissue. Written as DNA, the CDR3 is TGCGCCAGCAGCCAACGTGTCGGGGCGCCCTACGAGCAGTACTTC. Protein: CASSQRVGAPYEQYF.